This is a list of T cell receptor beta chains from one sample in a study of blood T cell repertoires in COVID-19. Assay: immunoSEQ multiplex PCR; the TCRdb copy retains only in-frame clones and omits some. The sample has 250,000 to 350,000 clones, about 89% seen once. Sequenced input: peripheral blood. The receptor source for this set is a woman aged 45-65 years who had recovered from COVID-19. CDR3s include the opening cysteine and the closing phenylalanine or tryptophan. A D gene is named only where the DNA matches it firmly. Size values are once, few and many counts, or a class for expanded clones, and some rows have none.

>-|TRBJ1-2|-|TRBV11-2
CASSSSNRADNYGYTF
TGTGCCAGCAGCTCCTCCAACAGGGCGGATAACTATGGCTACACCTTC
>TRBD1|TRBJ1-6|-|TRBV6-5
CATMTGGVSPLHF
TGTGCCACCATGACAGGGGGAGTTTCACCCCTCCACTTT
>-|TRBJ2-3|-|TRBV5-1
CASRDSAGTDTQYF
TGCGCCAGTCGGGACTCGGCAGGCACAGATACGCAGTATTTT
>-|TRBJ2-1|-|TRBV29-1
CSVEEGLTNEQFF
TGCAGCGTTGAAGAGGGCTTAACCAATGAGCAGTTCTTC
>-|TRBJ1-1|-|TRBV19
CASRRSREGRTEAFF
TGTGCCAGTCGAAGGTCACGGGAAGGTCGGACTGAAGCTTTCTTT
>-|TRBJ2-1|-|TRBV20-1
CSAMASNEQFF
TGCAGTGCTATGGCTAGCAATGAGCAGTTCTTC
>TRBD1|TRBJ1-1|-|TRBV5-1
CASKRASTGTGGLNTEAFF
TGCGCCAGCAAACGGGCCTCCACCGGGACAGGGGGTTTGAACACTGAAGCTTTCTTT
>TRBD1|TRBJ1-5|-|TRBV7-8
CASSLAQGARQPQHF
TGTGCCAGCAGCTTAGCGCAGGGGGCGCGACAGCCCCAGCATTTT
>-|TRBJ2-2|-|TRBV5-5
CASSLEGLGTGELFF
TGTGCCAGCAGCTTGGAGGGGTTAGGGACCGGGGAGCTGTTTTTT
>TRBD2|TRBJ2-2|-|TRBV2
CASRAGRIAGELFF
TGTGCCAGCCGAGCGGGGAGAATAGCCGGGGAGCTGTTTTTT
>-|TRBJ1-5|-|TRBV20-1
CSASMEGTFNQPQHF
TGCAGTGCTAGTATGGAGGGGACCTTCAATCAGCCCCAGCATTTT
>TRBD1|TRBJ2-1|few|TRBV11-3
CASSLEGQGFLGQSSNEQFF
TGTGCCAGCAGCTTAGAGGGACAGGGCTTTTTAGGACAATCGTCCAATGAGCAGTTCTTC
>TRBD2|TRBJ2-5|-|TRBV2
CASSESWLAGLETQYF
TGTGCCAGCAGTGAATCCTGGCTAGCGGGGTTAGAGACCCAGTACTTC
>TRBD2|TRBJ2-2|-|TRBV9
CASSGRSGGNTGELFF
TGTGCCAGCAGCGGCCGTAGCGGGGGGAACACCGGGGAGCTGTTTTTT
>TRBD2|TRBJ2-1|-|TRBV10-1
CASSEGLDYNEQFF
TGCGCCAGCAGTGAAGGACTAGATTACAATGAGCAGTTCTTC
>TRBD2|TRBJ2-3|-|TRBV5-1
CASYQGLAADTQYF
TGCGCCAGTTATCAGGGACTAGCGGCAGATACGCAGTATTTT
>-|TRBJ1-1|-|TRBV9
CASSAGRFVDTEAFF
TGTGCCAGCAGCGCCGGTCGTTTTGTTGACACTGAAGCTTTCTTT
>-|TRBJ1-1|once|TRBV7-2
CASSLGGGQNTEAFF
TGTGCCAGCAGCTTAGGGGGGGGCCAGAACACTGAAGCTTTCTTT
>-|TRBJ2-3|-|TRBV18
CASSPGLRAHSTDTQYF
TGTGCCAGCTCACCGGGACTCCGCGCCCATAGCACAGATACGCAGTATTTT
>TRBD2|TRBJ2-5|-|TRBV5-1
CASSSVRGGWETQYF
TGCGCCAGCAGTTCCGTACGGGGGGGCTGGGAGACCCAGTACTTC
>TRBD2|TRBJ2-5|-|TRBV5-1
CASTLTSGEETQYF
TGCGCCAGCACCCTGACTAGCGGGGAAGAGACCCAGTACTTC
>TRBD1|TRBJ1-1|-|TRBV2
CASGQTGSGFPEAFF
TGTGCCAGCGGACAGACAGGGTCTGGTTTCCCTGAAGCTTTCTTT
>TRBD1|TRBJ1-1|-|TRBV4-1
CASSQDQGAWTEAFF
TGCGCCAGCAGCCAGGATCAGGGGGCTTGGACTGAAGCTTTCTTT
>-|TRBJ2-7|-|TRBV19
CASSMNSFDEQYF
TGTGCCAGTAGTATGAACAGTTTCGACGAGCAGTACTTC
>-|TRBJ2-7|-|TRBV6-2/TRBV6-3
CASSQRQVVIRRDEQYF
TGTGCCAGCAGCCAAAGACAGGTGGTGATTCGGCGCGACGAGCAGTACTTC
>-|TRBJ2-2|-|TRBV5-4
CASSLDQGWTGELFF
TGTGCCAGCAGCTTGGACCAGGGTTGGACCGGGGAGCTGTTTTTT
>TRBD1|TRBJ2-2|-|TRBV6-2/TRBV6-3
CASSLRGPDTGELFF
TGTGCCAGCAGTCTCAGGGGGCCGGACACCGGGGAGCTGTTTTTT
>-|TRBJ2-2|-|TRBV24-1
CATSAPGSRTGELFF
TGTGCCACCAGTGCGCCAGGGTCTCGAACCGGGGAGCTGTTTTTT
>TRBD2|TRBJ2-3|-|TRBV27
CASSRSGRSTDTQYF
TGTGCCAGCAGTCGTAGCGGGAGGAGCACAGATACGCAGTATTTT
>TRBD1|TRBJ1-1|-|TRBV6-2/TRBV6-3
CASSYRTGGLNTEAFF
TGTGCCAGCAGTTACAGGACAGGGGGACTGAACACTGAAGCTTTCTTT
>-|TRBJ2-7|-|TRBV28
CASSLQMITYEQYF
TGTGCCAGCAGTTTGCAGATGATAACCTACGAGCAGTACTTC
>TRBD2|TRBJ2-3|-|TRBV5-1
CASSNAEPGLARDTQYF
TGCGCCAGCAGCAATGCCGAACCGGGACTAGCGAGAGATACGCAGTATTTT
>-|TRBJ1-1|-|TRBV18
CASCVDDTEAFF
TGTGCCAGCTGCGTTGATGACACTGAAGCTTTCTTT
>-|TRBJ1-1|-|TRBV11-1
CASSLFVNTEAFF
TGTGCCAGCAGCTTATTCGTGAACACTGAAGCTTTCTTT
>TRBD1|TRBJ1-4|-|TRBV18
CASSPGTGGVEKLFF
TGTGCCAGCTCACCTGGGACAGGGGGCGTTGAAAAACTGTTTTTT
>TRBD2|TRBJ2-3|-|TRBV27
CASSFEGRGSDTQYF
TGTGCCAGCAGTTTTGAGGGGAGGGGCTCAGATACGCAGTATTTT
>TRBD2|TRBJ2-1|once|TRBV2
CASSPTSGYEQFF
TGTGCCAGCAGTCCGACTAGCGGGTATGAGCAGTTCTTC
>-|TRBJ1-4|-|TRBV30
CAWSTQGIPGEKLFF
TGTGCCTGGAGTACCCAGGGGATCCCAGGGGAAAAACTGTTTTTT
>-|TRBJ1-2|-|TRBV29-1
CSVVSGNDGYTF
TGCAGCGTTGTTTCGGGTAATGATGGCTACACCTTC
>TRBD1|TRBJ2-7|once|TRBV14
CASSLRTGTLSSYEQYF
TGTGCCAGCAGCCTTCGGACAGGGACACTGAGCTCCTACGAGCAGTACTTC
>TRBD1|TRBJ2-4|-|TRBV6-4
CASRGVTGHENIQYF
TGTGCCAGCAGGGGGGTGACAGGGCATGAAAACATTCAGTACTTC
>-|TRBJ1-1|-|TRBV12-3/TRBV12-4
CASSLVGGTEAFF
TGTGCCAGCAGTTTAGTGGGCGGGACTGAAGCTTTCTTT
>TRBD2|TRBJ2-7|once|TRBV30
CAWSIAGGPGEQYF
TGTGCCTGGAGTATAGCGGGAGGGCCGGGCGAGCAGTACTTC
>-|TRBJ2-2|once|TRBV6-4
CASAMEVNTGELFF
TGTGCCAGCGCGATGGAGGTGAACACCGGGGAGCTGTTTTTT
>TRBD2|TRBJ2-5|-|TRBV3-1/TRBV3-2
CASSQASTSGGRETQYF
TGTGCCAGCAGCCAAGCTTCGACTAGCGGGGGGAGAGAGACCCAGTACTTC
>-|TRBJ1-1|-|TRBV28
CASGGYGNPNTEAFF
TGTGCCAGCGGAGGATACGGGAACCCAAACACTGAAGCTTTCTTT
>TRBD1|TRBJ2-3|-|TRBV4-3
CASSQDLQGAPQYF
TGCGCCAGCAGCCAAGATTTGCAGGGGGCTCCGCAGTATTTT
>-|TRBJ1-4|-|TRBV7-2
CASSPQGGGNEKLFF
TGTGCCAGCAGCCCCCAGGGCGGTGGTAATGAAAAACTGTTTTTT
>-|TRBJ2-1|-|TRBV14
CASSQETVSSYNEQFF
TGTGCCAGCAGCCAAGAAACGGTTAGCTCCTACAATGAGCAGTTCTTC
>-|TRBJ1-1|-|TRBV12-3/TRBV12-4
CASSLYGNTEAFF
TGTGCCAGCAGTTTGTACGGGAACACTGAAGCTTTCTTT
>TRBD1|TRBJ1-2|-|TRBV28
CASSAGRGPGYGYTF
TGTGCCAGCAGCGCCGGTAGGGGGCCTGGCTATGGCTACACCTTC
>-|TRBJ2-5|-|TRBV4-3
CASSQDWAVGETQYF
TGCGCCAGCAGCCAAGATTGGGCAGTTGGGGAGACCCAGTACTTC